The 21 T cell receptor beta chains below all came from one sample that was sequenced in a study of CD8 T cells in Susac syndrome. RNA in amounts of 0.5 to 1 ug was reverse transcribed with random hexamers. TCRdb re-derived calls from the immunoSEQ multiplex PCR reads in MiXCR, one entry per CDR3 protein. The sample consists of roughly 150,000 distinct CDR3 sequences, just over 90% of them appearing once. The sequenced material came from CD4+ T cells from PBMCs. All receptors derive from a human donor in good health.

This chain joins TRBV11-1 and TRBJ2-7; D not certain. Germline lookup yields CDR1 SGHAT and CDR2 FQDESV (reference sequence). The CDR3 sequence is 15 residues long. Trimming took 4 bases from V and 2 from J, leaving 15 bases between them. The CDR3 sequence: CASSYAWTETYEQYF. The CDR3 DNA sequence: TGTGCCAGCAGCTACGCCTGGACGGAGACCTACGAGCAGTACTTC.

This clonotype was detected only a few times. This chain connects TRBV30 to TRBJ1-2; TRBD1 aligns across 8 bases. The CDR3 runs 13 residues. Germline lookup yields CDR1 GTSNPN and CDR2 SVGIG (reference sequence). The trim removed 5 bases at V and 1 base at J, leaving 3 bases unmatched. The CDR3, as DNA: TGTGCCTGGGGGACAGGCCATAACTATGGCTACACCTTC. Protein product: CAWGTGHNYGYTF.

The chain uses TRBV3-1 and TRBJ1-1, with a tentative D call TRBD1 (6 bases). V was trimmed by 0 bases and J by 3 bases, leaving 14 bases between them. This CDR3 comprises 16 residues. The V gene's germline CDR1 is LGHDT and CDR2 YNNKEL (reference sequence). This CDR3 reads CASSQDRSPGDTEAFF. Here the CDR3 DNA reads TGTGCCAGCAGCCAAGATCGGTCCCCAGGGGACACTGAAGCTTTCTTT.

The chain couples TRBV19 to TRBJ1-5; D is undetermined. Per germline, CDR1 LNHDA and CDR2 SQIVND (reference sequence). The V end was cut by 5 bases, the J end by 0 bases, with 11 bases between. This CDR3 has 15 residues. The CDR3 protein is CASSPLEGSNQPQHF. In DNA, the CDR3 is TGTGCCAGTAGTCCCCTCGAGGGTAGCAATCAGCCCCAGCATTTT.

The chain has TRBV20-1 and TRBJ2-2; perhaps TRBD2 as D (7 bases). Between the trimmed V and J ends, which lost 1 base and 6 bases, there was a span of 9 bases. The CDR3 contains 13 residues. The germline CDR1 and CDR2 sequences are DFQATT and SNEGSKA (reference sequence). CDR3 nucleotide sequence: TGCAGTGCTAGAGGGGGGGGCCCCGGGGAGCTGTTTTTT. This codes for CSARGGGPGELFF.

The gene calls are TRBV20-1 and TRBJ2-7, with D hard to call. This CDR3 has 11 amino acids. V was shortened by 0 bases and J by 3 bases, with 3 bases between the two germline ends. Looked up from germline, CDR1 is DFQATT and CDR2 is SNEGSKA (reference sequence). CDR3: CSARDVYEQYF. In DNA, the CDR3 is TGCAGTGCTAGAGATGTCTACGAGCAGTACTTC.

The rearrangement uses TRBV2 and TRBJ1-2; D is unresolved. Germline CDR1 reads SNHLY; CDR2 reads FYNNEI. V dropped 8 bases and J dropped 0 bases, with 10 bases sitting between them. The CDR3 runs to 13 residues. The CDR3 reads CASPTATNYGYTF. The DNA of the CDR3 is TGTGCCAGCCCGACGGCCACTAACTATGGCTACACCTTC.

The rearrangement uses TRBV2 and TRBJ2-5; TRBD2 agrees at 16 bases. The junction had 1 base not matched to a gene; V was cut back by 1 base and J by 2 bases. CDR1 and CDR2 from the germline V gene are SNHLY and FYNNEI. This CDR3 comprises 17 residues. This CDR3 reads CASSEGGLAGGQETQYF. The CDR3 region has the DNA TGTGCCAGCAGTGAAGGGGGACTAGCGGGGGGGCAAGAGACCCAGTACTTC.

This sequence joins TRBV2 and TRBJ2-6; D unresolved. The CDR3 length is 15 residues. Trimming cost V 5 bases and J 2 bases, with 10 bases left between them. The V gene's germline CDR1 is SNHLY and CDR2 FYNNEI. Here the CDR3 DNA reads TGTGCCAGCAGTCCCAGGAACACTGGGGCCAACGTCCTGACTTTC. Encoded protein: CASSPRNTGANVLTF.

The chain recombines TRBV29-1 with TRBJ1-2; D gene uncertain. The germline V gene has CDR1 SQVTM and CDR2 ANQGSEA. There are 15 residues in the CDR3. V was trimmed by 6 bases and J by 0 bases, leaving 17 bases between them. The DNA for the CDR3 is TGCAGCGTCCCGGGAGAGGTCACAGCTAACTATGGCTACACCTTC. This encodes CSVPGEVTANYGYTF.

The genes are TRBV7-3 and TRBJ1-2; D is undetermined. The CDR3 totals 14 residues. Trimming took off 2 bases at V and 8 bases at J, with 15 bases between the two ends. Germline V gene sequence: CDR1 SGHTA, CDR2 FQGTGA. This chain's CDR3 is CASSLDRGMRGYTF. The CDR3 nucleotides read TGTGCCAGCAGCTTAGACCGGGGAATGCGGGGCTACACCTTC.

V is TRBV29-1 and J is TRBJ1-2, with D perhaps matching TRBD1 (5 bases). The germline V gene has CDR1 SQVTM and CDR2 ANQGSEA. This CDR3 contains 11 residues. The CDR3 DNA reads TGCGTAGGGGCAAAGGACTATGGCTACACCTTC. Translating it yields CVGAKDYGYTF.

This clonotype was observed a single time. The rearrangement uses TRBV24-1 and TRBJ2-5, with D possibly TRBD2 on 5 matching bases. The CDR3 spans 12 residues. Trimming removed 10 bases at V and 1 base at J, with 9 bases between. Germline V gene lookup returns CDR1 KGHDR and CDR2 SFDVKD. The CDR3 region is CATTRGQETQYF. In nucleotides, the CDR3 is TGTGCCACTACTAGAGGCCAAGAGACCCAGTACTTC.

This chain links TRBV12-3 or TRBV12-4 with TRBJ2-7, with D perhaps TRBD1 (6 bases). The CDR3 has 14 amino acids. Trimming took 6 bases from V and 4 from J, leaving 16 bases between them. The CDR3 region is CASRRPGQGYEQYF. The CDR3, as DNA: TGTGCCAGCAGGCGTCCTGGGCAGGGGTACGAGCAGTACTTC.

The V call is TRBV20-1, the J call TRBJ1-4; 7 positions agree with TRBD1. V shed 3 bases and J 5 bases; nucleotides not matched to a gene: 15. The CDR3 sequence is 17 residues long. The germline gives CDR1 DFQATT, CDR2 SNEGSKA (reference sequence). CDR3 protein: CSASNRRGPGLNEKLFF. DNA for the CDR3: TGCAGTGCTAGTAATCGGAGGGGGCCCGGATTAAATGAAAAACTGTTTTTT.

The rearrangement joins TRBV2 to TRBJ2-2; the match to TRBD2 covers 8 bases. Trimming cost V 3 bases and J 4 bases; bases outside gene matches: 7. Germline lookup yields CDR1 SNHLY and CDR2 FYNNEI. The CDR3 has 16 amino acids. The CDR3: CASSENGGAGTGELFF. The DNA for the CDR3 is TGTGCCAGCAGTGAGAACGGGGGGGCGGGCACCGGGGAGCTGTTTTTT.

The rearrangement uses TRBV21-1 and TRBJ1-6; the table assigns TRBD1, which was not confirmed against the DNA. TRBV21-1 is a recognized pseudogene. This CDR3 region has 17 residues. The CDR3 protein is CASSHRDRGRLGSPLHF. The CDR3 DNA reads TGTGCCAGCAGCCACCGGGACAGGGGGCGGTTGGGTTCACCCCTCCACTTT.

This clonotype has only a few counts. This chain links TRBV2 with TRBJ1-1; D is perhaps TRBD1 (5 bases). Trimming pared 4 bases from V and 3 bases from J, leaving 9 bases between. CDR3 size: 13 residues. Germline V gives CDR1 SNHLY, CDR2 FYNNEI. As DNA, the CDR3 is TGTGCCAGCAGTGCGCAGGGTGACACTGAAGCTTTCTTT. Residues: CASSAQGDTEAFF.

V usage is TRBV7-8 and J usage is TRBJ2-1; D tentatively reads TRBD1 or TRBD2 (5 bases each). Germline-derived CDR1 and CDR2 are SGHVS and FQNEAQ. V dropped 5 bases and J dropped 4 bases, with 21 bases sitting between them. This CDR3 has 17 residues. The CDR3 DNA is TGTGCCAGCAGCACCCGTTTACCGGGACCGCGATACAATGAGCAGTTCTTC. It yields the protein CASSTRLPGPRYNEQFF.

This chain joins TRBV10-3 and TRBJ2-5; 12 bases agree with TRBD2. V lost 6 bases and J lost 3; bases outside the gene matches: 2. Germline V gene lookup returns CDR1 ENHRY and CDR2 SYGVKD. CDR3 length: 14 residues. Here the CDR3 DNA reads TGTGCCATCAGCAGACTAGCGGGGGAAGAGACCCAGTACTTC. Protein sequence: CAISRLAGEETQYF.

The DNA of the CDR3 is TGCAGTGCAAAACAGGGAGAGACCCAGTACTTC. It specifies CSAKQGETQYF. This chain connects TRBV20-1 to TRBJ2-5; D is perhaps TRBD1 (6 bases). The CDR3 has 11 amino acids. Germline CDR1 reads DFQATT; CDR2 reads SNEGSKA (reference sequence). V was shortened by 6 bases and J by 4 bases, with 9 bases between the two germline ends.